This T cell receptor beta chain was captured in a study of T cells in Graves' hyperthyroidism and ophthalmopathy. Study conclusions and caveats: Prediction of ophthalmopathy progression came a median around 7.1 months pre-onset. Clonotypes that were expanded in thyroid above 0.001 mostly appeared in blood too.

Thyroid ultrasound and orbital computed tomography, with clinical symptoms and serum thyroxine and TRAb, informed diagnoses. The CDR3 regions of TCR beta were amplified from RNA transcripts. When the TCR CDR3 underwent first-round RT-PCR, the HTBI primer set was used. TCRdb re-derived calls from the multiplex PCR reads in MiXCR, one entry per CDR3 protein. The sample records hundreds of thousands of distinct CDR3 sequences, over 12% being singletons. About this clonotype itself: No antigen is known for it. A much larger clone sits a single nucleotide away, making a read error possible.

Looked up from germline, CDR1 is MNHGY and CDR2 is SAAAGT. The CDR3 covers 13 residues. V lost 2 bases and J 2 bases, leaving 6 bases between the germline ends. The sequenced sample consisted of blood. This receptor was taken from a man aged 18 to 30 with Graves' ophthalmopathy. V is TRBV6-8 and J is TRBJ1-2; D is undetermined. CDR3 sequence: CASSYVGNYGYTF. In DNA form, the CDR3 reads TGTGCCAGCAGTTACGTGGGGAACTATGGCTACACCTTC.